A single sample is the source of the 9 T cell receptor beta chains below, sequenced in a study of Ad26.COV2.S vaccination and SARS-CoV-2 variants. Only in-frame clones appear in the TCRdb table, and some are missing; sequencing was by immunoSEQ multiplex PCR. Of about 350,000 clones listed, less than 90% were seen once; the top ten hold around 6.4%. Described treatment: around 19 received Ad26.COV2.S at low or high dose, single or two shots; a few received placebo; per-sample allocation not given. Sampling happened 63 days after the first vaccine or placebo injection. Sequenced material: peripheral blood, taken in a trial of Ad26.COV2.S vaccine versus placebo. Receptors were obtained from a person between 18 and 59 years old who received the Ad26.COV2.S COVID-19 vaccine or a placebo.

This chain uses TRBV4-2 with TRBJ2-1, with no clear D. V lost 0 bases and J 2 bases, leaving 14 bases between the germline ends. The CDR3 contains 17 residues. Germline CDR1 LGHNA, CDR2 YNFKEQ. CDR3 in DNA: TGTGCCAGCAGCCAAGATCGGCGAGCAAGTGCCTACAATGAGCAGTTCTTC. It codes for CASSQDRRASAYNEQFF.

The gene calls are TRBV7-2 and TRBJ2-3, with D perhaps being TRBD1 or TRBD2 (5 bases each). Germline CDR1 SGHTA, CDR2 FQGNSA. The CDR3 contains 15 residues. Trimming took 1 base from V and 4 from J, leaving 12 bases between them. In nucleotides, the CDR3 is TGTGCCAGCAGCTTAGTAGGGGTGGGAGCAGATACGCAGTATTTT. It is translated as CASSLVGVGADTQYF.

This chain links TRBV11-2 with TRBJ2-3; 9 nucleotides match TRBD2. Germline V CDR1 and CDR2: SGHAT, FQNNGV. V dropped 5 bases and J dropped 0; count of bases not matched to a gene: 12. This CDR3 is built from 18 residues. The CDR3, as DNA: TGTGCCAGCAGCGGCGGATTAGCGGGGGTGTCTAGCACAGATACGCAGTATTTT. It is translated as CASSGGLAGVSSTDTQYF.

The chain recombines TRBV18 with TRBJ1-1, with D tentatively TRBD1 (5 bases). The CDR3 runs 17 residues. Trimming pared 3 bases from V and 1 base from J, leaving 18 bases between. CDR1 is KGHSH, CDR2 LQKENI, per germline. The CDR3 region is CASSPRQTLRGNTEAFF. DNA for the CDR3: TGTGCCAGCTCACCGCGACAGACCTTAAGGGGGAACACTGAAGCTTTCTTT.

V usage is TRBV9 and J usage is TRBJ2-7; 12 positions agree with TRBD2. Per the germline V gene, CDR1 is SGDLS and CDR2 is YYNGEE. This CDR3 spans 16 amino acids. The junction had 4 bases not matched to a gene; V was cut back by 0 bases and J by 3 bases. The CDR3 here is CASSVARTSGNYEQYF. The CDR3 DNA sequence: TGTGCCAGCAGCGTAGCTAGGACTAGCGGGAACTACGAGCAGTACTTC.

The chain has TRBV12-5 and TRBJ2-1, with 9 positions matching TRBD1. Germline loops: CDR1 LGHNT, CDR2 FRNRAP. The CDR3 covers 14 residues. V gave up 6 bases and J gave up 9 bases; unmatched junction bases: 9. The CDR3 region is CASGQNRGQTEQFF. In DNA form, the CDR3 reads TGTGCTAGTGGCCAGAACAGGGGGCAAACTGAGCAGTTCTTC.

This clone was detected only a few times. The rearrangement links TRBV30 to TRBJ2-3; 8 bases line up with TRBD2. The ends lost 2 bases at V and 3 bases at J; junction bases unmatched: 7. CDR3 size: 15 residues. Germline assignment: CDR1 GTSNPN and CDR2 SVGIG (reference sequence). Here the CDR3 DNA reads TGTGCCTGGAGTCGATCGGGAGGGGGTACAGATACGCAGTATTTT. Its protein product is CAWSRSGGGTDTQYF.

J is TRBJ2-5 and V is TRBV7-3, with 9 bases lining up with TRBD2. The V gene end was trimmed by 1 base and the J gene end by 5 bases; junction bases not matched to a gene: 2. The CDR3 extends over 14 amino acids. Germline V lookup: CDR1 SGHTA, CDR2 FQGTGA. The CDR3, as DNA: TGTGCCAGCAGCTTAAGCGGGAGGGCCGAGACCCAGTACTTC. It yields the protein CASSLSGRAETQYF. Full variable domain (outside the CDR3, taken from reference TRBV7-3 and TRBJ2-5): GAGVSQTPSNKVTEKGKYVELRCDPISGHTALYWYRQSLGQGPEFLIYFQGTGAADDSGLPNDRFFAVRPEGSVSTLKIQRTERGDSAVYLCASSLSGRAETQYFGPGTRLLVL.

CDR3: CASSQGQGNTEAFF. The CDR3 region has the DNA TGTGCCAGCAGCCAAGGACAGGGGAACACTGAAGCTTTCTTT. The V and J genes are TRBV3-1 (or the pseudogene TRBV3-2) and TRBJ1-1; 7 bases line up with TRBD1. Losses at the gene ends were 1 base for V and 1 base for J; bases not matched to a gene: 0. CDR1 is LGHDT and CDR2 is YNNKEL in the germline V gene (reference sequence). The CDR3 covers 14 residues.